This T cell receptor beta chain was profiled in a study of CDR3 diversity in severe acne. Details on this clonotype: This could be a read error, since a much larger clone is one nucleotide away.

TCRdb reanalysed the PCR reads using MiXCR and keeps one entry per CDR3 protein. This sample carries approximately 77,000 distinct CDR3 sequences, 45% to 55% of them seen once, and the ten largest clones take approximately 10%. The germline CDR1 and CDR2 sequences are SEHNR and FQNEAQ (reference sequence). CDR3 length: 14 residues. This receptor was identified in a male donor with severe acne vulgaris. The sample comprised blood. The V gene is TRBV7-9, the J gene TRBJ2-5; TRBD1 aligns across 7 bases. The CDR3 DNA reads TGTGCCAGCAGCCTCCGGGACAGCCAAGAGACCCAGCACTTC. Translated: CASSLRDSQETQHF.